The TCR beta chain under discussion was sequenced for a study of T-cell memory formation after mild COVID-19. V was cut by 5 bases and J by 5 bases, with 17 bases left in between. This CDR3 is 15 amino acids long. Germline CDR1 is SGHTA and CDR2 is FQGNSA. TCRdb redid the calling of the 5' RACE reads with MiXCR, one entry per CDR3 protein. The sample holds about 57,000 distinct CDR3 sequences, 12% seen once. The chain recombines TRBV7-2 with TRBJ2-3; D perhaps matches TRBD1 (6 bases). Sequenced: PBMCs or a T cell subset sorted from them (not recorded which). The TCR comes from a man aged 18 to 35 who had mild COVID-19 (a few samples of this study predate the infection). Cell type and time point are not known. Written as DNA, the CDR3 is TGTGCCAGCAGCCTCACCCAGGGGCTGGGAGATACGCAGTATTTT. It yields the protein CASSLTQGLGDTQYF.